One T cell receptor beta chain is described in this entry. The clone's antigen remains unknown. No base-level quality is on record; no much larger clone is a single base apart. The sample originates from a study of naive and memory T cell subsets (dated by TCRdb to the late 2010s). General notes on the study: Sorted naive and memory T cell subsets from peripheral blood were analyzed in the study using a UMI-based, open-source pipeline for TCR alpha and beta sequencing. The results of the functional CMV T cell responses matched the IgG serology results in every case. RNA was DNase-treated and reverse transcribed with TCR constant-region primers, mostly using SuperScript III.

Separate amplification of TCR alpha and beta chain libraries was performed from the second PCR step onward. To determine each donor's CMV status, fresh PBMCs were stimulated overnight with CMV viral lysate, and IFNgamma production from CD4+ T cells was then assessed. CD4 T cells were positively selected with Miltenyi beads, followed by positive selection of CD8 T cells from the CD4-negative fraction. After staining for CD3, CD4, CD8, CD45RA, CD27 and a live/dead dye, cells were sorted on a BD Aria II into four subsets based on CD45RA and CD27. Blood came from a few healthy volunteers, each fractionated into CD4 and CD8 T cells and then into four differentiation subsets. Approximately 120 ml of peripheral blood was collected from each donor, and PBMC were isolated from the blood using Ficoll-Paque PLUS density-gradient centrifugation. Sorted cells were lysed in RLT buffer, and RNA was extracted with a Qiagen RNeasy kit and stored at -80°C.

Library preparation used UMI-ligation and nested PCR. The beta constant-region primer was an equimolar mix of two oligonucleotides covering both TRBC1 and TRBC2. A single-stranded oligonucleotide bearing the SP2 primer plus a 12-nucleotide UMI was ligated onto the 3' end of the cDNA by T4 RNA ligase 1. The ligated cDNA went through four rounds of PCR with nested alpha and beta constant-region primers together with the SP2 primer. The ligation reaction was kept at 16 degrees C for roughly 20-24 hours. To avoid over-amplification, PCR2 was usually performed as a SYBR Green qPCR and halted once a predetermined threshold was reached. All purifications after the first were performed with Agencourt AMPure XP magnetic beads. Library quantification was done by Qubit, followed by a TapeStation check on which the main peak was expected at around 650 bp. Pooled libraries were sequenced on an Illumina MiSeq with v2 2x251 paired-end kits, typically giving 1-2 million reads per sample. Each sample's library went into the pool at roughly 4 nM, and roughly 5-7.5% PhiX was added to help with cluster recognition. The paper's processing steps were these. V and J genes were assigned to Demultiplexor-processed FASTQ reads by Decombinator through tag matching, with a single base-pair mismatch being allowed. UMIs were used by Collapsinator to correct both sequencing errors and frequency errors arising from PCR heterogeneity. TCRs were translated and CDR3s were extracted from the conserved cysteine to the FGXG phenylalanine by CDR3Translator, with non-productive sequences being flagged. Gini, Shannon entropy and inverse Simpson indices were calculated on repertoires that had been subsampled to equal numbers of UMI-defined TCRs. Within the linear range, a power law was fitted by maximum likelihood to the distributions of clonotype abundance. When run on a single naive CD8 sample, MIGEC and the pipeline yielded similar UMI counts, similar unique TCR numbers and similar clonal distributions. In one analysis, naive TCRs also found in any memory subset of the same donor were removed from the naive repertoire. A set of several thousand CMV-associated CDR3 sequences, compiled from VDJdb and a published dataset, was used to search the repertoires. The public reads were quality trimmed at Q25 with fastp and then assembled into clones with MiXCR by TCRdb, keeping productive beta chains. Entries that share a CDR3 protein sequence are merged under the most common genes and DNA. TCRdb assigned the V and J calls; the authors' analysis was not used. The sample records 130,000 to 150,000 distinct CDR3 sequences, about 18% of which are singletons. The ten largest clonotypes hold just over 0.14% of the sample.

Study-wide findings and limitations: TCR abundance followed a power law with an exponent that was different for naive and memory subsets but consistent across the three individuals. The repertoire findings for the naive and memory subsets could not be validated against a ground truth because none was available. Each clonotype was defined as a single alpha or beta chain sequence rather than as a paired alpha/beta receptor. A few larger clonotypes were present in naive repertoires, particularly the CD8 repertoires, and these clonotypes were possibly memory cells re-expressing CD45RA. After error correction, over 90% of naive TCR sequences appeared only once, giving much steeper abundance distributions than memory subsets. RNA-based TCR counts may be affected by expression changes linked to T cell activation and differentiation. In both CD4 and CD8 cells, the Gini index increased while Shannon and inverse Simpson diversity decreased from naive through CM, EM and EMRA.

Sequencing used naive CD4+ T cells from blood. The cell subset or site label of this sample denotes: naive T cells, CD45RA high CD27+. The clonotype originates from a human donor in good health.

The DNA is TGTGCCAGCAGGTTCGGGACAGCCTATAATTCACCCCTCCACTTT. Translated, it reads CASRFGTAYNSPLHF. The chain was built from TRBV13 and TRBJ1-6; 7 of the junction bases match TRBD1. The V end gives up 6 bases and the J end 2 bases, leaving 4 bases in the junction not matched to a gene. The germline V gene (reference sequence) supplies CDR1 PRHDT and CDR2 FYEKMQ. Its CDR3 holds 15 amino acids, cysteine through phenylalanine. The entry retains the CDR3 DNA only, 45 bases that are in frame from base 1. Reference TRBV13 and TRBJ1-6 proteins supply the regions before and after the CDR3; the full variable domain is: AAGVIQSPRHLIKEKRETATLKCYPIPRHDTVYWYQQGPGQDPQFLISFYEKMQSDKGSIPDRFSAQQFSDYHSELNMSSLELGDSALYFCASRFGTAYNSPLHFGNGTRLTVT.